A single sample is the source of the 27 T cell receptor beta chains below, sequenced in a study of healthy donors' naive CD4 and CD8 T cells. Starting from about 470 ng of total RNA, TCR libraries were made with linear amplification. MiXCR, run by TCRdb on the reads, gives a single entry per CDR3 protein. The sample has approximately 200,000 distinct CDR3 sequences, over 60% seen once; the top ten hold 2% to 2.5%. Source material: naive CD4+ and CD8+ T cells sorted from blood, pooled from several donors. The receptors come from a pool of human donors in good health; the sample pools cells from several healthy donors.

The V gene is TRBV5-1, the J gene TRBJ1-1; no reliable D call. V shed 1 base and J shed 0 bases, with 4 bases lying between them. Germline V CDR1 and CDR2: SGHRS, YFSETQ. The CDR3 contains 13 residues. The DNA of the CDR3 is TGCGCCAGCAGCTTGTACCTGAACACTGAAGCTTTCTTT. Amino acids: CASSLYLNTEAFF.

This clonotype was counted only a few times. V usage is TRBV19 and J usage is TRBJ2-7; 7 nucleotides match TRBD1. Germline CDR1 reads LNHDA; CDR2 reads SQIVND (reference sequence). The V gene end was trimmed by 6 bases and the J gene end by 6 bases; junction bases not matched to a gene: 8. This CDR3 is built from 13 residues. The CDR3: CASRHRGAGEQYF. DNA for the CDR3: TGTGCCAGTAGACACAGGGGCGCAGGCGAGCAGTACTTC.

The chain carries TRBV4-3 and TRBJ1-2, with D possibly being TRBD1 (5 bases). The CDR3 covers 15 residues. V was shortened by 0 bases and J by 7 bases, with 15 bases between the two germline ends. CDR1 is LGHNA, CDR2 YSLEER, per germline. In nucleotides, the CDR3 is TGCGCCAGCAGCCAAGATAGGGGCCTAGCCAGTGGCTACACCTTC. Protein: CASSQDRGLASGYTF.

The rearrangement uses TRBV19 and TRBJ1-1; TRBD1 aligns across 9 bases. Losses at the gene ends were 6 bases for V and 9 bases for J; bases not matched to a gene: 20. The CDR3 is made up of 17 amino acids. Germline values: CDR1 LNHDA, CDR2 SQIVND (reference sequence). CDR3: CASRISFRDREGRKAFF. The CDR3 DNA is TGTGCCAGTAGAATATCATTCCGGGACAGGGAAGGGCGGAAAGCTTTCTTT.

The chain recombines TRBV29-1 with TRBJ2-5; TRBD2 agrees at 7 bases. V shed 7 bases and J 4 bases; nucleotides not matched to a gene: 3. Looked up from germline, CDR1 is SQVTM and CDR2 is ANQGSEA. The CDR3 length is 11 residues. The DNA for the CDR3 is TGCAGCGGCGGACTAGGAGAGACCCAGTACTTC. Protein: CSGGLGETQYF.

This clonotype turned up a few times. The genes are TRBV19 and TRBJ2-3; no clear D gene. This CDR3 is 14 amino acids long. In germline, CDR1 is LNHDA, CDR2 SQIVND (reference sequence). With 5 bases removed from V and 5 bases from J, the gap between germline ends came to 14 bases. This CDR3 is CASSQRNPQDTQYF. CDR3 sequence (DNA): TGTGCCAGTAGTCAGAGAAATCCCCAAGATACGCAGTATTTT.

There are a few counts of this clonotype. V usage is TRBV29-1 and J usage is TRBJ1-1; D perhaps matches TRBD1 (5 bases). The V gene lost 3 bases and the J gene lost 0 bases, with 11 bases spanning the gap. Germline loops: CDR1 SQVTM, CDR2 ANQGSEA. The CDR3 has 14 amino acids. The CDR3 coding sequence is TGCAGCGTTGACCGGGGCCCGATGAACACTGAAGCTTTCTTT. This gives the protein CSVDRGPMNTEAFF.

The gene calls are TRBV6-2 or TRBV6-3 and TRBJ2-7; D is ambiguous. There are 12 residues in the CDR3. Germline V gene sequence: CDR1 MNHEY, CDR2 SVGEGT. Trimming shortened V by 2 bases and J by 4 bases, and 6 bases separated the two germline ends. The CDR3, as DNA: TGTGCCAGCAGTTACATTGGGTACGAGCAGTACTTC. Translation: CASSYIGYEQYF.

The rearrangement links TRBV2 to TRBJ2-3; TRBD1 agrees at 9 bases. J gave up 2 bases and V 6 bases, and 6 bases lay outside the gene matches. Per germline, CDR1 SNHLY and CDR2 FYNNEI. The CDR3 covers 15 residues. The CDR3 nucleotides read TGTGCCAGCAGGGTGGGACAGGGACCCACAGATACGCAGTATTTT. Its protein is CASRVGQGPTDTQYF.

This clonotype has a handful of counts. The chain employs TRBV29-1 and TRBJ1-1; no firm D call. In germline, CDR1 is SQVTM, CDR2 ANQGSEA. The CDR3 spans 10 residues. The ends were cut back, 4 bases at V and 5 bases at J, with 5 bases in the middle. The CDR3 nucleotides are TGCAGCGTTGTTTCGACTGAAGCTTTCTTT. Amino acid sequence: CSVVSTEAFF.

The chain recombines TRBV29-1 with TRBJ2-7; D remains ambiguous. Germline values: CDR1 SQVTM, CDR2 ANQGSEA. V lost 6 bases, J lost 5 bases, and 8 bases lay in between. This CDR3 has 10 residues. CDR3 protein: CSVLSNEQYF. The DNA for the CDR3 is TGCAGCGTACTTAGTAACGAGCAGTACTTC.

This sequence joins TRBV27 and TRBJ1-1; no clear D. The CDR3 extends over 14 amino acids. Per the germline V gene, CDR1 is MNHEY and CDR2 is SMNVEV (reference sequence). Trimming took off 0 bases at V and 3 bases at J, with 8 bases between the two ends. CDR3 in amino acids: CASSLSGVYTEAFF. The DNA for the CDR3 is TGTGCCAGCAGTTTATCGGGAGTTTACACTGAAGCTTTCTTT.

The chain has TRBV30 and TRBJ2-3, with 10 bases matching TRBD2. The CDR3 contains 13 residues. CDR1 GTSNPN and CDR2 SVGIG come from the germline V gene (reference sequence). The V segment lost 5 bases and the J segment 4 bases; nucleotides outside the gene matches: 3. The CDR3 nucleotides read TGTGCCTGGTCTAGCGGGAGTCCAGATACGCAGTATTTT. The encoded protein is CAWSSGSPDTQYF.

This chain uses TRBV5-5 with TRBJ2-5; D possibly corresponds to TRBD1 (5 bases). Trimming pared 4 bases from V and 4 bases from J, leaving 11 bases between. The CDR3 has 13 amino acids. CDR1 and CDR2 from the germline V gene are SGHKS and YYEKEE (reference sequence). The CDR3 nucleotides read TGTGCCAGCAGCACGGACATTCCAGAGACCCAGTACTTC. As protein: CASSTDIPETQYF.

This chain links TRBV29-1 with TRBJ1-2; 9 bases line up with TRBD1. V lost 3 bases and J lost 8; bases outside the gene matches: 4. CDR1 SQVTM and CDR2 ANQGSEA come from the germline V gene. The CDR3 runs to 12 residues. The CDR3 here is CSVEGQGRGYTF. The DNA of the CDR3 is TGCAGCGTTGAGGGACAGGGCCGGGGCTACACCTTC. The full variable domain, its missing parts supplied by reference TRBV29-1 and TRBJ1-2, is SAVISQKPSRDICQRGTSLTIQCQVDSQVTMMFWYRQQPGQSLTLIATANQGSEATYESGFVIDKFPISRPNLTFSTLTVSNMSPEDSSIYLCSVEGQGRGYTFGSGTRLTVV.

A few counts support this clonotype. This chain uses TRBV29-1 with TRBJ2-5; no firm D call. The CDR3 runs 12 residues. Germline V gives CDR1 SQVTM, CDR2 ANQGSEA. The V end was cut by 4 bases, the J end by 2 bases, with 8 bases between. Here the CDR3 reads CSVGTAQETQYF. For the CDR3, the DNA is TGCAGCGTTGGTACCGCTCAAGAGACCCAGTACTTC.

This clonotype has only a few counts. This rearrangement joins TRBV19 to TRBJ1-3, with D uncertain. Germline V CDR1 and CDR2: LNHDA, SQIVND (reference sequence). CDR3 length equals 13 residues. Deletions cut 6 bases from V and 2 bases from J, with 8 bases between. As DNA, the CDR3 is TGTGCCAGTAGCACCGGGGCTGGAAACACCATATATTTT. This encodes CASSTGAGNTIYF.

The genes are TRBV27 and TRBJ2-7, with D maybe TRBD1 (6 bases). Germline loops: CDR1 MNHEY, CDR2 SMNVEV (reference sequence). Trimming cost V 6 bases and J 7 bases, with 19 bases left between them. This CDR3 region has 14 residues. This CDR3 reads CASSPGDIIGEQYF. The CDR3 bases are TGTGCCAGCAGCCCCGGGGACATTATAGGGGAGCAGTACTTC.

The chain joins TRBV5-5 to TRBJ1-6, with 7 bases fitting TRBD1. The CDR3 runs to 14 residues. Germline V CDR1 and CDR2: SGHKS, YYEKEE (reference sequence). Trimming at V came to 2 bases and at J to 6 bases, leaving 2 bases not matched to a gene. This CDR3 reads CASSFRDSNSPLHF. The CDR3, as DNA: TGTGCCAGCAGCTTCCGGGACAGTAATTCACCCCTCCACTTT. The entire variable domain, with the rest obtained from reference TRBV5-5 and TRBJ1-6, is as follows: DAGVTQSPTHLIKTRGQQVTLRCSPISGHKSVSWYQQVLGQGPQFIFQYYEKEERGRGNFPDRFSARQFPNYSSELNVNALLLGDSALYLCASSFRDSNSPLHFGNGTRLTVT.

This chain joins TRBV6-2 or TRBV6-3 and TRBJ1-5, with D perhaps TRBD1 (5 bases). Trimming took 5 bases from V and 4 from J, leaving 12 bases between them. CDR1 MNHEY and CDR2 SVGEGT come from the germline V gene. CDR3 length: 14 residues. CDR3 in amino acids: CASSEYGGNQPQHF. Written as DNA, the CDR3 is TGTGCCAGCAGTGAATACGGGGGAAATCAGCCCCAGCATTTT.

The V call is TRBV6-5, the J call TRBJ1-4, with D uncertain. V gave up 0 bases and J gave up 5 bases, with 13 bases separating them. The length of the CDR3 is 16 residues. Germline loops: CDR1 MNHEY, CDR2 SVGAGI. The CDR3 DNA reads TGTGCCAGCAGTTACTCGAGGGATGACGGGAATGAAAAACTGTTTTTT. Translating it yields CASSYSRDDGNEKLFF.

This chain links TRBV29-1 with TRBJ2-7; no reliable D call. With 2 bases removed from V and 3 bases from J, the gap between germline ends came to 5 bases. There are 11 residues in the CDR3. From germline, CDR1 is SQVTM and CDR2 ANQGSEA. The CDR3 loop reads CSVEWGYEQYF. CDR3 nucleotides: TGCAGCGTTGAATGGGGCTACGAGCAGTACTTC.

This clonotype has a handful of counts. The chain has TRBV6-5 and TRBJ1-1, with 7 positions matching TRBD1. The CDR3 extends over 14 amino acids. The germline V gene has CDR1 MNHEY and CDR2 SVGAGI. The V gene end was trimmed by 9 bases and the J gene end by 0 bases; junction bases not matched to a gene: 7. The CDR3 region has the DNA TGTGCCAGTTCCGGGACAGCTTTGAACACTGAAGCTTTCTTT. Translation gives CASSGTALNTEAFF.

This chain joins TRBV27 and TRBJ2-7; TRBD2 matches 7 bases. Germline loops: CDR1 MNHEY, CDR2 SMNVEV (reference sequence). CDR3 length equals 13 residues. Unmatched junction bases numbered 4, after V lost 8 bases and J lost 0 bases. The CDR3 sequence is CASGSGSSYEQYF. For the CDR3, the DNA is TGTGCCAGCGGTAGCGGGTCCTCCTACGAGCAGTACTTC.

This clonotype was seen more than once but under ten times. The V gene is TRBV5-5, the J gene TRBJ2-6; tentatively, D is TRBD1 (5 bases). The V end lost 3 bases, the J end lost 4 bases, and 11 bases lay between the germline ends. This CDR3 is built from 15 residues. Germline CDR1 and CDR2: SGHKS and YYEKEE (reference sequence). This CDR3 reads CASSSQGTGANVLTF. CDR3 sequence (DNA): TGTGCCAGCAGCTCCCAGGGAACCGGGGCCAACGTCCTGACTTTC. The full variable domain, completed using reference TRBV5-5 and TRBJ2-6, is DAGVTQSPTHLIKTRGQQVTLRCSPISGHKSVSWYQQVLGQGPQFIFQYYEKEERGRGNFPDRFSARQFPNYSSELNVNALLLGDSALYLCASSSQGTGANVLTFGAGSRLTVL.

This clonotype was detected a few times. V gene TRBV29-1 combines with J gene TRBJ2-7; TRBD2 matches at 7 bases. Germline CDR1 reads SQVTM; CDR2 reads ANQGSEA. This CDR3 comprises 12 residues. V trimming: 4 bases; J trimming: 5 bases; junction bases outside the gene matches: 5. The CDR3 reads CSVGGLSHEQYF. In DNA, the CDR3 is TGCAGCGTTGGGGGACTATCCCACGAGCAGTACTTC.

V and J are TRBV4-3 and TRBJ1-6; TRBD1 might be the D (5 bases). CDR3 length: 15 residues. CDR1 and CDR2 from the germline V gene are LGHNA and YSLEER. Between the trimmed V and J ends, which lost 3 bases and 4 bases, there was a span of 10 bases. The CDR3 sequence is CASSQGGVYNSPLHF. The CDR3 DNA reads TGCGCCAGCAGCCAGGGAGGGGTTTATAATTCACCCCTCCACTTT.